This T cell receptor beta chain was sequenced for a study of blood T cell repertoires in COVID-19. Whole-study context: COVID-19 samples from acute and convalescent phases originated in the United States, Italy and Spain. PBMCs, B-cell-depleted T cells, or T cells provided the cDNA or gDNA that made up the material.

The protocol was immunoSEQ multiplex PCR, while the TCRdb copy is restricted to in-frame clones and leaves out a portion. The sample has roughly 150,000 clones, about four fifths seen once. V lost 1 base and J lost 0; bases outside the gene matches: 2. The CDR3 is made up of 16 amino acids. Germline V gene data show CDR1 as SGHNT and CDR2 as YYREEE (reference sequence). This sequence was found in a woman of 80 years or more with acute or convalescent COVID-19. The sample taken for sequencing was peripheral blood. V gene TRBV5-4 combines with J gene TRBJ1-4; 8 bases are shared with TRBD1. In DNA form, the CDR3 reads TGTGCCAGCAGCTTGAAGACAGGGGCAACTAATGAAAAACTGTTTTTT. Translated: CASSLKTGATNEKLFF.